Included here is one T cell receptor beta chain sequence, with context. Antigen: not known. The data stem from a study of response to subunit inactivated influenza vaccine. Study outcomes and limitations: Each seasonal influenza vaccination recruits few new T cells, the authors suggested.

Germline V gives CDR1 MNHNY, CDR2 SVGAGI (reference sequence). Trimming removed 2 bases at V and 5 bases at J, with 6 bases between. This CDR3 has 12 amino acids. TCRdb processed the RT-PCR reads anew with MiXCR; each CDR3 protein has one entry. The sample includes under 800,000 distinct CDR3 sequences, over 11% of them seen just once. The material was PBMCs from blood, obtained around 14 days before vaccination. The clonotype was recovered from a man over 45 who received an inactivated influenza vaccine. The chain joins TRBV6-6 to TRBJ2-5; D tentatively reads TRBD1 or TRBD2 (5 bases each). The CDR3 loop reads CASSYGTETQYF. The CDR3 nucleotides are TGTGCCAGCAGTTACGGGACGGAGACCCAGTACTTC.